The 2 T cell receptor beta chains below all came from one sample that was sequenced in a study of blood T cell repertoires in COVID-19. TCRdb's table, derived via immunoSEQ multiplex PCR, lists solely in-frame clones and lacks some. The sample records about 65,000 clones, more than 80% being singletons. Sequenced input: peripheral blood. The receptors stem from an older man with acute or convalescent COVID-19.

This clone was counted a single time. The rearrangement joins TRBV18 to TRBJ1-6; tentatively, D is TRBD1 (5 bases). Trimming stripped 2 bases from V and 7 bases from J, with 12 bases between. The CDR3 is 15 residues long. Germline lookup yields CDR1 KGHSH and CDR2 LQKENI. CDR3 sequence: CASSPGQGDNSPLHF. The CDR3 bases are TGTGCCAGCTCACCAGGTCAGGGCGACAATTCACCCCTCCACTTT.

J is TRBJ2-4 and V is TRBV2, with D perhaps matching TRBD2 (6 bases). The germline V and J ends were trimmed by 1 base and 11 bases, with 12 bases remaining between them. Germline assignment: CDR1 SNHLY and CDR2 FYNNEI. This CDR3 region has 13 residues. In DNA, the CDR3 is TGTGCCAGCAGTGAAGGGTTGCGGGAAGTTCAGTACTTC. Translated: CASSEGLREVQYF.